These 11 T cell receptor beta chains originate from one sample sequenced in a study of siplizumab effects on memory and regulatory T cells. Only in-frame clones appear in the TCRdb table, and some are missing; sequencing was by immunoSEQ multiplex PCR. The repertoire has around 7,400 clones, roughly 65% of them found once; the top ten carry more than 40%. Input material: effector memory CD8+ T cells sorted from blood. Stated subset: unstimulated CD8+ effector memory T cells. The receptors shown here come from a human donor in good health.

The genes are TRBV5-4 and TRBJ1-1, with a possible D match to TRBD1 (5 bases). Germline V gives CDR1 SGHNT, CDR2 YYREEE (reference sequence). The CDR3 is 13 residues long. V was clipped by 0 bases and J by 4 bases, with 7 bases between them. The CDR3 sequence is CASSLGGVTEAFF. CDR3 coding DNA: TGTGCCAGCAGCTTGGGGGGGGTCACTGAAGCTTTCTTT.

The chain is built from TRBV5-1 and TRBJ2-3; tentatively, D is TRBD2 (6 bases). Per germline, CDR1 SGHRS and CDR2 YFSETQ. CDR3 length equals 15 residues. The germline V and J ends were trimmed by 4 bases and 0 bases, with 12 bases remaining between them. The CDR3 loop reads CASSVAEFSTDTQYF. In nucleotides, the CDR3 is TGCGCCAGCAGCGTAGCGGAGTTTAGCACAGATACGCAGTATTTT.

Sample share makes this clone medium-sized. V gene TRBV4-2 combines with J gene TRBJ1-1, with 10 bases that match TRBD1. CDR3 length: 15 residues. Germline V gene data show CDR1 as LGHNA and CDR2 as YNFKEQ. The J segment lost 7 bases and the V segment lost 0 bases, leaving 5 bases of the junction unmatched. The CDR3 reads CASSQEGQGTSEAFF. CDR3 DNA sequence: TGTGCCAGCAGCCAAGAGGGACAGGGGACAAGTGAAGCTTTCTTT.

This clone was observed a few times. The CDR3 DNA follows: TGTGCCAGCAGCTCAGTAGCGGGAGGGAAAGCCAATGAGCAGTTCTTC. It encodes CASSSVAGGKANEQFF. V is TRBV7-9 and J is TRBJ2-1; 11 bases agree with TRBD2. The CDR3 is made up of 16 amino acids. The germline CDR1 and CDR2 sequences are SEHNR and FQNEAQ (reference sequence). Losses at the gene ends were 4 bases for V and 6 bases for J; bases not matched to a gene: 8.

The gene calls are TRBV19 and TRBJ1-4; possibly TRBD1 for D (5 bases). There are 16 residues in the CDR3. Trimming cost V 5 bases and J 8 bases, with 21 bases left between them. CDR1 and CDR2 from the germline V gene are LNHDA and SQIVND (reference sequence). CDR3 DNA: TGTGCCAGTAGTTTTTTCGGGACGGAGGGAAGGGAAAAACTGTTTTTT. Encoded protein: CASSFFGTEGREKLFF. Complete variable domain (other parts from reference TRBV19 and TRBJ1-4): DGGITQSPKYLFRKEGQNVTLSCEQNLNHDAMYWYRQDPGQGLRLIYYSQIVNDFQKGDIAEGYSVSREKKESFPLTVTSAQKNPTAFYLCASSFFGTEGREKLFFGSGTQLSVL.

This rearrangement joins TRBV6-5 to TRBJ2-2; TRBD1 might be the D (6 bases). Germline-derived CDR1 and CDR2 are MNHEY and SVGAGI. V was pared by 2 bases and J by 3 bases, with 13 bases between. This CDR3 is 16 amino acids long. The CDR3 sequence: CASSYQSQGYTGELFF. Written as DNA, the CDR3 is TGTGCCAGCAGTTACCAATCCCAGGGGTACACCGGGGAGCTGTTTTTT.

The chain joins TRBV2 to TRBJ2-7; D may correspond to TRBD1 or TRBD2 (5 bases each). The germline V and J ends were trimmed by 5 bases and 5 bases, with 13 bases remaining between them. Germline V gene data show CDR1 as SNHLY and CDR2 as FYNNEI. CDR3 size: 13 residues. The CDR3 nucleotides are TGTGCCAGCAGTTACTCAGGGAGCGACGAGCAGTACTTC. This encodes CASSYSGSDEQYF.

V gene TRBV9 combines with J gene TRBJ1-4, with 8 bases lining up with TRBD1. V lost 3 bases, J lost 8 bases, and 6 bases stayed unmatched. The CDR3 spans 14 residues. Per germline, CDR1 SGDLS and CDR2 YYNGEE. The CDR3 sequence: CASSETGVGEKLFF. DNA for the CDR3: TGTGCCAGCAGCGAGACAGGGGTTGGGGAAAAACTGTTTTTT.

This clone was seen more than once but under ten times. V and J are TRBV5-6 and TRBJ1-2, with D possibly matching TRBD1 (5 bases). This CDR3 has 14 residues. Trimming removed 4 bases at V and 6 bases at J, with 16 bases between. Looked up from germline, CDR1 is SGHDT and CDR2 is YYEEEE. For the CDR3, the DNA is TGTGCCAGCAGCCCAGGGACCTCCGAGGATGGCTACACCTTC. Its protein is CASSPGTSEDGYTF.

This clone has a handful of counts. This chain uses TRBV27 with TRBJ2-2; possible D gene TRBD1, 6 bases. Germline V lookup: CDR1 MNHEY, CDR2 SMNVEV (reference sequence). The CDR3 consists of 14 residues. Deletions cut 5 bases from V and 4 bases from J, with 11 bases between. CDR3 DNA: TGTGCCAGCAGTCATGACAGGTCCACCGGGGAGCTGTTTTTT. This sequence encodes CASSHDRSTGELFF.

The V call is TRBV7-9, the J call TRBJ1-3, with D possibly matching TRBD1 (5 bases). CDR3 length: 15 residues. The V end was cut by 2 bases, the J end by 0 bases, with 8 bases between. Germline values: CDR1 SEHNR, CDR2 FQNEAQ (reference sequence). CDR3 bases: TGTGCCAGCAGCTTAACCCAGGGCTCTGGAAACACCATATATTTT. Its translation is CASSLTQGSGNTIYF.